What follows describes a single TCR beta chain. Antigen specificity is unknown. Germline CDR1 reads MNHEY; CDR2 reads SMNVEV (reference sequence). The CDR3 runs 12 residues. Deletions cut 2 bases from V and 10 bases from J, with 11 bases between. The table came from immunoSEQ multiplex PCR; TCRdb's copy has only in-frame clones and leaves some out. This sample carries some 50,000 clones, 84% of them seen once, and the ten largest clones take 2.6%. The data were obtained in a study of OX40 agonist ivuxolimab in advanced cancers. General observations from the study: The authors did not determine the antigen specificity of the expanded peripheral T cells.

The chain links TRBV27 to TRBJ1-2; D may be TRBD1 (6 bases). This TCR was recovered from an adult with an advanced solid tumor such as melanoma, head and neck, liver or kidney cancer. Here the sequenced sample was CD4+ or CD8+ T cells sorted from blood, taken in a trial of the OX40 agonist ivuxolimab. In DNA, the CDR3 is TGTGCCAGCAGTTTACCGGACAGAGTCTACACCTTC. Translation: CASSLPDRVYTF.